This T cell receptor beta chain was identified during a study of shared clonotypes between healthy human individuals. The CDR3 is 15 amino acids. Germline loops: CDR1 KGHSH, CDR2 LQKENI. J was trimmed by 7 bases and V by 6 bases; bases with no gene match: 11. With ten immunoSEQ deep assay plates, unsorted PBMC DNA underwent sequencing. Here immunoSEQ multiplex PCR was the method, and the copy in TCRdb shows in-frame clones only, minus some. This table holds about half a million clones, 70% to 85% found once. The donors were all Caucasian adults (living in Nashville, Tennessee). Source material: PBMCs. The V and J genes are TRBV18 and TRBJ1-4; the match to TRBD1 covers 7 bases. This receptor was identified in a woman aged 40 to 50 in good health. Some clones in this sample may be carry-over from other donors' samples. CDR3 loop: CASSHSEGASEKLFF. The CDR3 nucleotides are TGTGCCAGCTCCCATTCTGAGGGGGCGAGTGAAAAACTGTTTTTT.